This T cell receptor (beta chain) was recorded in a study of cytomegalovirus exposure and HLA in healthy donors. Study-level points and caveats: DRB1 showed the most TCR associations and HLA-C the fewest in a later analysis, as rates varied by HLA locus. Sequencing depth across donors, presence/absence analyses assumed, was roughly uniform.

The CDR3 extends over 16 amino acids. Germline CDR1 ENHRY, CDR2 SYGVKD. Trimming removed 8 bases at V and 0 bases at J, with 14 bases between. Amplification used 60 Vbeta primers and 13 Jbeta primers. Clones were sequenced by immunoSEQ multiplex PCR, and TCRdb holds only the in-frame ones, with some missing. The sample includes more than 100,000 clones, about 73% of them seen just once. Points on this clone: Antigen: not known.

This clonotype was sampled from a middle-aged woman in good health and CMV-seronegative. The chain uses TRBV10-3 and TRBJ2-6, with D possibly TRBD2 on 6 matching bases. The sequenced material came from PBMCs. The CDR3 loop reads CAISLSGGSGANVLTF. The CDR3 DNA is TGTGCCATCTCCTTGTCCGGGGGCTCTGGGGCCAACGTCCTGACTTTC.